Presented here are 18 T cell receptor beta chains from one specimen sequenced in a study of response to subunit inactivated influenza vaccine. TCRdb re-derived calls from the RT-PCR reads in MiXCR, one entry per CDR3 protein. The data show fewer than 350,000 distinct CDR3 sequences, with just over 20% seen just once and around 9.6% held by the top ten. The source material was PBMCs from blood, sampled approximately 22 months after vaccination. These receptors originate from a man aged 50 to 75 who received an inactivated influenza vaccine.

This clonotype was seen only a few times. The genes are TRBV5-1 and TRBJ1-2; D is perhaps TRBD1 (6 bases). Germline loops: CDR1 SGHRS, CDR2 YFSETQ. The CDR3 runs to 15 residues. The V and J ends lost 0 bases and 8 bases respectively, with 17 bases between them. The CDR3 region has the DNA TGCGCCAGCAGCTTGGTTTTGGGGGCCCCCACGGGCTACACCTTC. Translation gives CASSLVLGAPTGYTF.

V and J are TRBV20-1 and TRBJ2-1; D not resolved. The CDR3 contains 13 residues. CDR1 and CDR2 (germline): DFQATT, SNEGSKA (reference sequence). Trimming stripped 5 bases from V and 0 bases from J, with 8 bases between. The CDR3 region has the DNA TGCAGTGCTGACTTAAGCTCCTACAATGAGCAGTTCTTC. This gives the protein CSADLSSYNEQFF.

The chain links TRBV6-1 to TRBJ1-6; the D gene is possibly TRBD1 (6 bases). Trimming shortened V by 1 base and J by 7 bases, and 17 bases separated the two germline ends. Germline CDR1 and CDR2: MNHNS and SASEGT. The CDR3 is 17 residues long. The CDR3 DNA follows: TGTGCCAGCAGTGAAGATGTATGGACAGCTCTCAATTCACCCCTCCACTTT. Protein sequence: CASSEDVWTALNSPLHF.

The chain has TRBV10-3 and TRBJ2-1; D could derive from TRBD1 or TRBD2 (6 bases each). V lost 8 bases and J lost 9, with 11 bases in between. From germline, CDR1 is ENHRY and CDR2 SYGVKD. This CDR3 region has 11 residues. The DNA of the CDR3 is TGTGCCATCTCGAGGGGGGTTGAGCAGTTCTTC. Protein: CAISRGVEQFF.

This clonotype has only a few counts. The CDR3 DNA follows: TGTGCCAGCAGTTACTCGTTCAGCGGGGGCCGCTTTAGCACAGATACGCAGTATTTT. It translates to CASSYSFSGGRFSTDTQYF. The chain employs TRBV6-5 and TRBJ2-3; 8 bases line up with TRBD2. The germline V gene has CDR1 MNHEY and CDR2 SVGAGI. The V and J ends lost 0 bases and 0 bases, in that order; junction bases with no gene match: 11. The CDR3 covers 19 residues.

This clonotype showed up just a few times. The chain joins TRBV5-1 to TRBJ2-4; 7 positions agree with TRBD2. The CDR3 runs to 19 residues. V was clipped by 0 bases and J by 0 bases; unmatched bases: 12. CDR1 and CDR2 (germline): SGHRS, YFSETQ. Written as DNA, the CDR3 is TGCGCCAGCAGCTTGGAAGGGGCAGCGGGGATTTTAGCCAAAAACATTCAGTACTTC. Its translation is CASSLEGAAGILAKNIQYF.

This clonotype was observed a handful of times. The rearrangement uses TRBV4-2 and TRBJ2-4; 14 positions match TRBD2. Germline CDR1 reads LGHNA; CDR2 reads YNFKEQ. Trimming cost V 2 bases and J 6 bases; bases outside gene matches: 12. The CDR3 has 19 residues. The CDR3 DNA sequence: TGTGCCAGCAGCCAACCACCGGGGACTAGCGGGGGAAGGGGAAACATTCAGTACTTC. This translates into CASSQPPGTSGGRGNIQYF.

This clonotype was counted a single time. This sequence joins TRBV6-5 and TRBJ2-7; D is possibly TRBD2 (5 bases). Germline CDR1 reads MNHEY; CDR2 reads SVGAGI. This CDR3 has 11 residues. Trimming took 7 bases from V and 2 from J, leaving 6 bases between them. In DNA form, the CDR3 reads TGTGCCAGCAAGGGAGCCTACGAGCAGTACTTC. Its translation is CASKGAYEQYF.

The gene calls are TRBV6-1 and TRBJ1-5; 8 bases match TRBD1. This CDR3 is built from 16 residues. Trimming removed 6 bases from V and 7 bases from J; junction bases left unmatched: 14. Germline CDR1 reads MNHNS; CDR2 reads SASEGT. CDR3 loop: CASRGRLTGVYQPQHF. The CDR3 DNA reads TGTGCCAGCAGGGGGCGGTTGACAGGGGTATACCAGCCCCAGCATTTT.

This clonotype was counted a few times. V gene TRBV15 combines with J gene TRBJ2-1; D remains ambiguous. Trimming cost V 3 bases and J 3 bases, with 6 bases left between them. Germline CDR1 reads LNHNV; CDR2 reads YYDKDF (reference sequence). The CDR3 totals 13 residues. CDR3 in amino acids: CATSSQIYNEQFF. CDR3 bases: TGTGCCACCAGCAGTCAGATCTACAATGAGCAGTTCTTC. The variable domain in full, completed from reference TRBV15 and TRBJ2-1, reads DAMVIQNPRYQVTQFGKPVTLSCSQTLNHNVMYWYQQKSSQAPKLLFHYYDKDFNNEADTPDNFQSRRPNTSFCFLDIRSPGLGDTAMYLCATSSQIYNEQFFGPGTRLTVL.

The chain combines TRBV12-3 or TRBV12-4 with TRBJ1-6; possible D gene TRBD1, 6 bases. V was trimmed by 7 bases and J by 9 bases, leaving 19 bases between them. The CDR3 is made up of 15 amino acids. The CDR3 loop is CASTKTGFRSSPLHF. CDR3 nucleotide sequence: TGTGCCAGCACCAAAACAGGGTTCAGATCTTCACCCCTCCACTTT.

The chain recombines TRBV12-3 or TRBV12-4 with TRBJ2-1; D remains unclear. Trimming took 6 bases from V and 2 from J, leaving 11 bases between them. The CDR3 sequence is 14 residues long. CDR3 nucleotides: TGTGCCAGCAGGTTGACAAGCCCCTACAATGAGCAGTTCTTC. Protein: CASRLTSPYNEQFF.

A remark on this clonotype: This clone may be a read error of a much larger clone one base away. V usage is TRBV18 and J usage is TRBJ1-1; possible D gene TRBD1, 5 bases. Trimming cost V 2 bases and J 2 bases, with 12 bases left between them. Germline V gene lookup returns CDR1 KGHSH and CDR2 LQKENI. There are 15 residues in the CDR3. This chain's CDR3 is CASSPEWGINTEAFF. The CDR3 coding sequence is TGTGCCAGCTCACCAGAATGGGGGATTAACACTGAAGCTTTCTTT.

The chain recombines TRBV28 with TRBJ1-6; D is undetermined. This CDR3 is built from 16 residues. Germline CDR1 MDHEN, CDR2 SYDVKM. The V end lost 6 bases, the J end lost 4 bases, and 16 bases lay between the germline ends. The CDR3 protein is CASSRPVPGYNSPLHF. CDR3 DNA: TGTGCCAGCAGCCGGCCCGTTCCGGGATATAATTCACCCCTCCACTTT.

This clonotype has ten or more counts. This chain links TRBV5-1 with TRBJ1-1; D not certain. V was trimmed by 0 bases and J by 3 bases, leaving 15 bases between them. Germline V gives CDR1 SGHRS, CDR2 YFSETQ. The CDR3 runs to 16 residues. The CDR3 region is CASSLGPRYSDTEAFF. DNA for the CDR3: TGCGCCAGCAGCTTGGGACCAAGGTACTCGGACACTGAAGCTTTCTTT.

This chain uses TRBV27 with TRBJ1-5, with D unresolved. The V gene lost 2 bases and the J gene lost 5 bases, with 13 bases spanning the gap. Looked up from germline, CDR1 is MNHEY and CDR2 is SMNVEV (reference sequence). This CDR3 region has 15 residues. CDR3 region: CASSLSGRAYQPQHF. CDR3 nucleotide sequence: TGTGCCAGCAGTTTAAGCGGGCGGGCCTATCAGCCCCAGCATTTT.

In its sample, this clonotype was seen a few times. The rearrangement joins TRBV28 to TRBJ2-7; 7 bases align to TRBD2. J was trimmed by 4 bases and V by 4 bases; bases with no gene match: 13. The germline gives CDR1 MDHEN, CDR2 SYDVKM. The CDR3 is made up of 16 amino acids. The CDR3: CASSYAPSGTTYEQYF. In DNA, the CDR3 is TGTGCCAGCAGTTACGCGCCAAGCGGGACTACTTACGAGCAGTACTTC.

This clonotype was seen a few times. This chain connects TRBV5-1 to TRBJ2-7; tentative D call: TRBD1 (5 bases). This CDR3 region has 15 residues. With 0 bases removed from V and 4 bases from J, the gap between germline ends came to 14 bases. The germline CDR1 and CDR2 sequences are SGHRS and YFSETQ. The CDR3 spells CASSLEDRPSYEQYF. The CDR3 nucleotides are TGCGCCAGCAGCTTGGAAGACAGACCTTCTTACGAGCAGTACTTC.